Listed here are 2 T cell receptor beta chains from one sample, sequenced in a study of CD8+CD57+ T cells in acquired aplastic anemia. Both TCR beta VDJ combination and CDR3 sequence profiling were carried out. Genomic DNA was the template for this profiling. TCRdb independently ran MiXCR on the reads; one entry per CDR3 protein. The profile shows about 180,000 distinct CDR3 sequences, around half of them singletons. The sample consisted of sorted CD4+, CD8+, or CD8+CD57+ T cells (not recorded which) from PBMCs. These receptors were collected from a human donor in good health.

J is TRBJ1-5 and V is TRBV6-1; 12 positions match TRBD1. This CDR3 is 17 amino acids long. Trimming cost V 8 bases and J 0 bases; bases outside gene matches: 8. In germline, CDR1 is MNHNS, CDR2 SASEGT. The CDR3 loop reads CASSGQGARGSNQPQHF. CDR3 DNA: TGTGCCAGCTCGGGACAGGGGGCGCGTGGTAGCAATCAGCCCCAGCATTTT.

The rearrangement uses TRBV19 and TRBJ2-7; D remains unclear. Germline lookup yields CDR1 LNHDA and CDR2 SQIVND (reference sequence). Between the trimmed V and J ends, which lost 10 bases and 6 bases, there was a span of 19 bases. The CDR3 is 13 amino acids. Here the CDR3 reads CATTPSNMGEQYF. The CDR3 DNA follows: TGTGCCACGACTCCCTCGAATATGGGCGAGCAGTACTTC.